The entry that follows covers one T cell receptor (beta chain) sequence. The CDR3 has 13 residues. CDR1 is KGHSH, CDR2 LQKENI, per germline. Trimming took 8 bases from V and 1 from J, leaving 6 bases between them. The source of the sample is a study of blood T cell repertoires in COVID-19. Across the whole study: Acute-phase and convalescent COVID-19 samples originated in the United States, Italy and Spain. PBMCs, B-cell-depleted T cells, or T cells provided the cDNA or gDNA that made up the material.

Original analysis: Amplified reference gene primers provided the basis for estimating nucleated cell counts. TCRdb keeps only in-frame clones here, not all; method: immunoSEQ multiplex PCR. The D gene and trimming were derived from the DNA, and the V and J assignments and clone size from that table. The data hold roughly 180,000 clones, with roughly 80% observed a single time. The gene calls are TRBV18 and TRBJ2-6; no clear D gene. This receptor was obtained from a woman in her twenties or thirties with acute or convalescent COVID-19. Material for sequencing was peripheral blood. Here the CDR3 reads CASQFSGANVLTF. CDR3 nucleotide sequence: TGTGCCAGCCAATTTTCTGGGGCCAACGTCCTGACTTTC. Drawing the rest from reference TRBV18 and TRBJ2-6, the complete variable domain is NAGVMQNPRHLVRRRGQEARLRCSPMKGHSHVYWYRQLPEEGLKFMVYLQKENIIDESGMPKERFSAEFPKEGPSILRIQQVVRGDSAAYFCASQFSGANVLTFGAGSRLTVL.